Listed below are T cell receptor beta chains from one sample, sequenced in a study of blood T cells in healthy people across ages. MiXCR, run by TCRdb on the 5' RACE reads, gives a single entry per CDR3 protein. This sample has roughly 700,000 distinct CDR3 sequences; more than 20% occur once, and the top ten carry 9.4%. These data were likewise used in another study, on T cells of mothers and their children.

Source material: blood. These TCRs come from a boy aged 5-17 years in good health. The CDR3 runs from the conserved cysteine through the conserved F or W. D genes are given only for firm matches. Clone sizes are given selectively: once, few, many, or a class where the clone is expanded.

d_call | j_call | v_call | clone_size | cdr3_aa | cdr3_nt
. | TRBJ2-7 | TRBV5-1 | many | CASSRTELYEQYF | TGCGCCAGCAGCAGAACAGAGCTCTACGAGCAGTACTTC
TRBD1 | TRBJ1-2 | TRBV4-3 | few | CASSQDDGDRGIYGYTF | TGCGCCAGCAGCCAAGATGATGGGGACAGGGGGATCTATGGCTACACCTTC
. | TRBJ2-5 | TRBV7-2 | few | CASRRDPQETQYF | TGTGCCAGCAGAAGGGACCCTCAAGAGACCCAGTACTTC
. | TRBJ2-7 | TRBV29-1 | few | CSVGRGRAYEQYF | TGCAGCGTTGGCCGGGGGCGAGCCTACGAGCAGTACTTC
. | TRBJ2-1 | TRBV12-3/TRBV12-4 | . | CASSASRDGGAEQFF | TGTGCCAGCAGTGCTAGCAGGGACGGGGGCGCGGAGCAGTTCTTC
. | TRBJ2-7 | TRBV18 | . | CASSPPDRLSCEQYF | TGTGCCAGCTCACCACCGGACAGATTATCCTGCGAGCAGTACTTC
. | TRBJ2-1 | TRBV3-1 | once | CASSLRGSFPYNEQFF | TGTGCCAGCAGCCTCCGGGGTAGCTTCCCCTACAATGAGCAGTTCTTC
TRBD2 | TRBJ2-5 | TRBV5-1 | few | CASSFFREDQETQYF | TGCGCCAGCAGCTTCTTCCGGGAGGATCAAGAGACCCAGTACTTC
. | TRBJ2-5 | TRBV20-1 | . | CSASQGQETQYF | TGCAGTGCTAGCCAGGGACAAGAGACCCAGTACTTC
. | TRBJ1-4 | TRBV10-2 | . | CASSDPPTNEKLFF | TGCGCCAGCTCAGACCCCCCAACTAATGAAAAACTGTTTTTT
. | TRBJ2-4 | TRBV7-2 | . | CASTYDSGGDIQYF | TGTGCCAGCACCTACGACTCTGGGGGAGACATTCAGTACTTC
. | TRBJ2-1 | TRBV29-1 | . | CTTGGGGREQFF | TGCACCACCGGAGGGGGAGGTAGGGAGCAGTTCTTC
TRBD1 | TRBJ2-2 | TRBV29-1 | many | CSVGVAGGIGTGELFF | TGCAGCGTTGGGGTCGCAGGGGGTATTGGCACCGGGGAGCTGTTTTTT
TRBD1 | TRBJ1-2 | TRBV12-3/TRBV12-4 | . | CASTRGGLYGYTF | TGTGCCAGCACCCGAGGGGGCCTCTATGGCTACACCTTC
TRBD1 | TRBJ2-4 | TRBV7-2 | . | CASSHDLKDRKDIQYF | TGTGCCAGCAGCCACGACCTGAAGGACAGGAAGGACATTCAGTACTTC